What follows are 8 T cell receptor beta chains derived from one specimen sequenced in a study of beta chain features in type 1 diabetes. The whole isolated RNA underwent reverse transcription, so sequencing captured expressed TCRB transcripts. Clones were sequenced by immunoSEQ multiplex PCR, and TCRdb holds only the in-frame ones, with some missing. The sample consists of 200,000 to 250,000 clones, 68% of them appearing once. The sample comprised naive CD4+ T cells from blood. The receptors originated from a young man in good health.

In DNA form, the CDR3 reads TGTGCCAGCAGCGAGACAGGGAGGAGGTCCTATGGCTACACCTTC. It translates to CASSETGRRSYGYTF. V and J are TRBV2 and TRBJ1-2; 7 nucleotides agree with TRBD1. Germline-derived CDR1 and CDR2 are SNHLY and FYNNEI. There are 15 residues in the CDR3. The J segment lost 4 bases and the V segment lost 6 bases, leaving 11 bases of the junction unmatched.

The chain carries TRBV4-3 and TRBJ2-5; unclear D gene. Germline lookup yields CDR1 LGHNA and CDR2 YSLEER. V lost 5 bases, J lost 2 bases, and 9 bases lay in between. CDR3 length: 13 residues. CDR3 residues: CASSTIPQETQYF. The CDR3 region has the DNA TGCGCCAGCAGCACGATCCCACAAGAGACCCAGTACTTC.

There are a few counts of this clone. This chain joins TRBV30 and TRBJ1-1, with a weak D call TRBD1 (5 bases). In germline, CDR1 is GTSNPN, CDR2 SVGIG (reference sequence). V was pared by 8 bases and J by 8 bases, with 12 bases between. There are 10 residues in the CDR3. CDR3 in amino acids: CAGRDLEAFF. CDR3 in DNA: TGTGCCGGCCGGGACCTAGAAGCTTTCTTT.

The chain combines TRBV29-1 with TRBJ2-3; unclear D gene. The V end lost 7 bases, the J end lost 2 bases, and 7 bases lay between the germline ends. The CDR3 length is 11 residues. Germline CDR1 is SQVTM and CDR2 is ANQGSEA. CDR3 sequence (DNA): TGCAGCGACTCCCACACAGATACGCAGTATTTT. Translated: CSDSHTDTQYF.

In its sample, this clone was seen a few times. The same CDR3 also results from other DNA sequences found in this sample. The chain combines TRBV29-1 with TRBJ1-1, with D possibly being TRBD1 (5 bases). With 6 bases removed from V and 0 bases from J, the gap between germline ends came to 11 bases. Looked up from germline, CDR1 is SQVTM and CDR2 is ANQGSEA. The CDR3 totals 13 residues. The CDR3 protein is CSVGGRMNTEAFF. The CDR3 region has the DNA TGCAGCGTCGGGGGACGGATGAACACTGAAGCTTTCTTT.

This chain joins TRBV19 and TRBJ2-1; D remains ambiguous. CDR1 and CDR2 from the germline V gene are LNHDA and SQIVND (reference sequence). V dropped 5 bases and J dropped 5 bases, with 13 bases sitting between them. The CDR3 runs 14 residues. In DNA form, the CDR3 reads TGTGCCAGTAGTGAGACTGCCACCGACAATGAGCAGTTCTTC. Its protein product is CASSETATDNEQFF.

The rearrangement joins TRBV15 to TRBJ2-3; no clear D. Germline values: CDR1 LNHNV, CDR2 YYDKDF (reference sequence). The germline V and J ends were trimmed by 3 bases and 7 bases, with 11 bases remaining between them. The CDR3 is 13 amino acids. CDR3 DNA: TGTGCCACCAGCAGTATGGGTTCAAATACGCAGTATTTT. Translated: CATSSMGSNTQYF.

The chain links TRBV2 to TRBJ2-1; 7 positions agree with TRBD1. The CDR3 is made up of 14 amino acids. CDR1 is SNHLY, CDR2 FYNNEI, per germline. V gave up 10 bases and J gave up 3 bases; unmatched junction bases: 9. As DNA, the CDR3 is TGTGCCACTTCGGGACAGTCTCTCTACAATGAGCAGTTCTTC. It yields the protein CATSGQSLYNEQFF.